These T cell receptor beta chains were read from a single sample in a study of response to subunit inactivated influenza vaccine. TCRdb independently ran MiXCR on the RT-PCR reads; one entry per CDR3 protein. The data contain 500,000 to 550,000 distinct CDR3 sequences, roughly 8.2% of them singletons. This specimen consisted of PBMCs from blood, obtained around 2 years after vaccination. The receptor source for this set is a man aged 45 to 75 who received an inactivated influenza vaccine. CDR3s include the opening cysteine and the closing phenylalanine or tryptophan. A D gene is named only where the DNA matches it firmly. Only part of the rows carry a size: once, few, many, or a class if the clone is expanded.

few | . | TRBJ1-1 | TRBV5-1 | TGCGCCAGCAGCTCACAGGGAACCCAGAACACTGAAGCTTTCTTT | CASSSQGTQNTEAFF
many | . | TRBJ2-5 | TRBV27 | TGTGCCAGCAGTTTCATAAGGTTGGGTGCGAGCACGGGGACCCAGTACTTC | CASSFIRLGASTGTQYF
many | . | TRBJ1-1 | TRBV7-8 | TGTGCCAGCAGCTTACCGGGCCCAATTGAAGCTTTCTTT | CASSLPGPIEAFF
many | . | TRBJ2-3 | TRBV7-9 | TGTGCCAGCAGCTTCGGGTATGGGGATACGCAGTATTTT | CASSFGYGDTQYF
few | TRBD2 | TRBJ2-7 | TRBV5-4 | TGTGCCAGCAGCGGGGTGGCTAGCGGGGCCTACGAGCAGTACTTC | CASSGVASGAYEQYF
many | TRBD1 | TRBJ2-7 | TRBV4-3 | TGCGCCAGCAGCCAAGATTTGGGGACAGGGAACTACGAGCAGTACTTC | CASSQDLGTGNYEQYF
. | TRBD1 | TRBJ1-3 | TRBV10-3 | TGTGCCATCAGTGGGACAGGGGATCTTGGAAACACCATATATTTT | CAISGTGDLGNTIYF
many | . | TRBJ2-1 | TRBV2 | TGTGCCAGCAGTGAAGCTCGAACGCTACCCTACAATGAGCAGTTCTTC | CASSEARTLPYNEQFF
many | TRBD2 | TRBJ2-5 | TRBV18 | TGTGCCAGCTCAGCCGGACTAGCGGGGGAGACCCAGTACTTC | CASSAGLAGETQYF
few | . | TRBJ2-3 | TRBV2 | TGTGCCAGCAGTGAAGAAGAAAGCCCAAGGACAGTCGGCACAGATACGCAGTATTTT | CASSEEESPRTVGTDTQYF
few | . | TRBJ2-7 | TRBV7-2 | TGTGCCAGCAGCGCCAGGGGTAGCGGGCCGTACGAGCAGTACTTC | CASSARGSGPYEQYF
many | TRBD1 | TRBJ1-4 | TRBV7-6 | TGTGCCAGCAGCTTAAGGAACAGGGGTGGTGAAAAACTGTTTTTT | CASSLRNRGGEKLFF
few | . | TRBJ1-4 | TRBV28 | TGTGCCAGCAGTCCAAGACGGGAAAAACTGTTTTTT | CASSPRREKLFF
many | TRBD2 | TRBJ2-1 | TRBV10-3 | TGTGCCATCAGTGAGTCGGCTAGCGGGAGGGGGTACAATGAGCAGTTCTTC | CAISESASGRGYNEQFF
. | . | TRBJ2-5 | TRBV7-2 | TGTGCCAGCAGCCCGAGATGGGGAGAGACCCAGTACTTC | CASSPRWGETQYF
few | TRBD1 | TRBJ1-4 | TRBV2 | TGTGCCAGCAGGCCTTGGACAGGCAAAAATGAAAAACTGTTTTTT | CASRPWTGKNEKLFF
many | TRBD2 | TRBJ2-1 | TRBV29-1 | TGCAGCGCTCGAGCGGGGCCACACAATGAGCAGTTCTTC | CSARAGPHNEQFF
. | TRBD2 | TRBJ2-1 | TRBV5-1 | TGCGCCAGCAGCCCGGGACTAGTTCACTACAATGAGCAGTTCTTC | CASSPGLVHYNEQFF
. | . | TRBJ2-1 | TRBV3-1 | TGTGCCAGCAGCCACTCAGGGGCCTCTAACAATGAGCAGTTCTTC | CASSHSGASNNEQFF
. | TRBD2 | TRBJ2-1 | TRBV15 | TGTGCCACCAGCAGAGAGCTAGCGGGACTCAATGAGAAGTTCTTC | CATSRELAGLNEKFF
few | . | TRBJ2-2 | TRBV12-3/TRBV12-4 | TGTGCCAGCAGTTTAGTCCGAGCTACCGGGGAGCTGTTTTTT | CASSLVRATGELFF
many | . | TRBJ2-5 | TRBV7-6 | TGTGCCAGCAGCTTAGATTCCTGGCGATACCAAGAGACCCAGTACTTC | CASSLDSWRYQETQYF
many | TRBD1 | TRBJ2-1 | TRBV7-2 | TGTGCCAGCAGCCTCGACGGGACAGGCCGGGGGTTCTTC | CASSLDGTGRGFF
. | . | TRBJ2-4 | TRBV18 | TGTGCCAGCTCATTCGGTCCGACGGCTCTAGCCAAAAACATTCAGTACTTC | CASSFGPTALAKNIQYF
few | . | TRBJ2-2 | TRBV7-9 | TGTGCCAGCAGCCGGAGACGGACAGAGACCGGGGAGCTGTTTTTT | CASSRRRTETGELFF
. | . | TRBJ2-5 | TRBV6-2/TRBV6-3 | TGTGCCAGCAGTTACGGGGTCGAGACCCAGTACTTC | CASSYGVETQYF
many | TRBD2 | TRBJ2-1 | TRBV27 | TGTGCCAGCAGTTCCGGGACTAGCGGGGTCAATGAGCAGTTCTTC | CASSSGTSGVNEQFF
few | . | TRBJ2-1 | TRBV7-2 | TGTGCCAGCAGCAACAAAGCCAAAGGGTGGAGTGAGCAGTTCTTC | CASSNKAKGWSEQFF
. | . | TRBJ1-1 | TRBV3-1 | TGTGCCAGCAGCCAAGTATTGACAGTCTCGAACACTGAAGCTTTCTTT | CASSQVLTVSNTEAFF
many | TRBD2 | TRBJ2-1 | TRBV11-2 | TGTGCCAGCTTCCGACTAGCGGGGAATGAGCAGTTCTTC | CASFRLAGNEQFF
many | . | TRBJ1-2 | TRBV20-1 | TGCAGTGCCCAGGGGAGGGGTAACTATGGCTACACCTTC | CSAQGRGNYGYTF
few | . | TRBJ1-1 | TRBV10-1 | TGCGCCAGCAGTGAGTCTTACACGGGGTACGGAGAAGCTTTCTTT | CASSESYTGYGEAFF
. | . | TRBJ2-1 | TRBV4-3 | TGCGCCAGCAGCCAAGATATGGGGGTAAGAAATGAGCAGTTCTTC | CASSQDMGVRNEQFF
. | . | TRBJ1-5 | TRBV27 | TGTGCCAGCAGTTTATCCAACGGGGGCTTGCAGCCCCAGCATTTT | CASSLSNGGLQPQHF
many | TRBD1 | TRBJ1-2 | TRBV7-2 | TGTGCCAGCAGCCAGTCAGGGGGCGCCTGGTATGGCTACACCTTC | CASSQSGGAWYGYTF
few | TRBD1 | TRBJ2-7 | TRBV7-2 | TGTGCCAGCAGCTTAGGAGGGGGCAACATCGAGCAGTACTTC | CASSLGGGNIEQYF
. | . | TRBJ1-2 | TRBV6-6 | TGTGCCAGCAGTTACTCAGGGGACACAGGGTACACCTTC | CASSYSGDTGYTF
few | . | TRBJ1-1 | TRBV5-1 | TGCGCCAGCGCGACTGAGGGGACAACTGAAGCTTTCTTT | CASATEGTTEAFF
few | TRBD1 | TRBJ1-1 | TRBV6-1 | TGTGCCAGCAGTGAAGCGCCGGGCAGGGGGCTCGGGACTGAAGCTTTCTTT | CASSEAPGRGLGTEAFF
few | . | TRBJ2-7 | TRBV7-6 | TGTGCCAGCAGCACTCTAGCCGGGGGTGGGGACGAGCAGTACTTC | CASSTLAGGGDEQYF
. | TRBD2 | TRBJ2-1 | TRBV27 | TGTGCCAGCAGTTTAAATTGGCTAGCGGGAAAGCAGTTCTTC | CASSLNWLAGKQFF
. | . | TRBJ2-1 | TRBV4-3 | TGCGCCAGCAGCTCAAGATTCAGGGGAAACTCCAATGAGCAGTTCTTC | CASSSRFRGNSNEQFF
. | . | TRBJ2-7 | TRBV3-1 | TGTGCCAGCAGCCAAAATAACAGGGTACGTGAGCAGTACTTC | CASSQNNRVREQYF
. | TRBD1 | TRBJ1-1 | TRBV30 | TGTGCCTGGAGTCGACAGGGGGCCACTGAAGCTTTCTTT | CAWSRQGATEAFF
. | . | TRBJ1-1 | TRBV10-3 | TGTGCCATCAGGGGGGATGTCGACACTGAAGCTTTCTTT | CAIRGDVDTEAFF
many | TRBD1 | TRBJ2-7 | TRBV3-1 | TGTGCCAGCAGCCAAGATAGCAGGGGGAGAGCCTACGAGCAGTACTTC | CASSQDSRGRAYEQYF
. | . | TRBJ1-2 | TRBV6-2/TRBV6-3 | TGTGCCAGCAGTTACGACGGACAGCAAAACTATGGCTACACCTTC | CASSYDGQQNYGYTF
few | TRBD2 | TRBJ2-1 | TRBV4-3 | TGCGCCAGCAGCCACACCCCTGGGAGCGGGAGGAGAACTGAGCAGTTCTTC | CASSHTPGSGRRTEQFF
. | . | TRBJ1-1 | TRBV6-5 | TGTGCCAGCAGTTTGGGCCTGAGGGGTCGGGTTTTCTTT | CASSLGLRGRVFF
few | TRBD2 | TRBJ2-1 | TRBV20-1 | TGCAGTGCTATTAGCGGGAGTTTGAATGAGCAGTTCTTC | CSAISGSLNEQFF
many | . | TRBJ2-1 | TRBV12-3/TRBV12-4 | TGTGCCAGCACCCCCACACCCAATGAGCAGTTCTTC | CASTPTPNEQFF
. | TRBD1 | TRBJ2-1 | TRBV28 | TGTGCCAGCGCACCAGGGACAGGAAATTACAATGAGCAGTTCTTC | CASAPGTGNYNEQFF
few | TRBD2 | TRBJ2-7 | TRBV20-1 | TGCAGTGGAAAGCGGGGTCTCTCCTACGAGCAGTACTTC | CSGKRGLSYEQYF